These 25 T cell receptor beta chains were sequenced from one sample in a study of graft-versus-host responses after intestinal transplantation. The table came from immunoSEQ multiplex PCR; TCRdb's copy has only in-frame clones and leaves some out. The data contain around 25,000 clones, approximately 87% of them singletons. The sequenced sample was PBMCs, obtained approximately four weeks after intestinal transplant. These receptors were taken from a human patient who received an intestinal transplant, so some T cells may come from the graft donor.

This clone was recorded once. At one boundary the junction diverges from the germline segment, which might be a read error. This chain joins TRBV25-1 and TRBJ2-7; TRBD1 or TRBD2 may be the D gene (9 bases each). Germline V gene sequence: CDR1 MGHDK, CDR2 SYGVNS. The CDR3 extends over 17 amino acids. CDR3 in amino acids: CATSGQGPGTSRRPLNF. The CDR3 coding sequence is TGTGCCACTTCGGGACAGGGACCTGGGACTAGCAGGAGGCCCTTGAACTTC.

The chain joins TRBV28 to TRBJ1-2; TRBD1 aligns across 7 bases. This CDR3 has 14 residues. Germline loops: CDR1 MDHEN, CDR2 SYDVKM. J was trimmed by 4 bases and V by 3 bases; bases with no gene match: 5. The CDR3 region is CASSFGTEGYGYTF. The DNA of the CDR3 is TGTGCCAGCAGTTTCGGGACAGAGGGCTATGGCTACACCTTC.

V is TRBV29-1 and J is TRBJ1-3; tentative D call: TRBD1 (5 bases). Deletions cut 3 bases from V and 2 bases from J, with 8 bases between. CDR1 is SQVTM, CDR2 ANQGSEA, per germline. This CDR3 spans 13 amino acids. The CDR3, as DNA: TGCAGCGTTGAGACAGAGGCTGGAAACACCATATATTTT. This sequence encodes CSVETEAGNTIYF.

The chain links TRBV7-2 to TRBJ2-3; a weak D match, TRBD2 (5 bases). The germline V gene has CDR1 SGHTA and CDR2 FQGNSA. The CDR3 is 15 amino acids. The V end lost 0 bases, the J end lost 8 bases, and 15 bases lay between the germline ends. The CDR3 spells CASSLAMGSGSTQYF. The CDR3 nucleotides read TGTGCCAGCAGCTTAGCGATGGGGTCTGGGAGTACGCAGTATTTT.

This chain links TRBV7-6 with TRBJ2-5; 9 positions agree with TRBD1. The germline CDR1 and CDR2 sequences are SGHVS and FNYEAQ. The CDR3 covers 17 residues. Trimming cost V 4 bases and J 4 bases; bases outside gene matches: 13. The CDR3 nucleotides read TGTGCCAGCAGCTCCTGGGGACAGGGTGTTTCAGGAGAGACCCAGTACTTC. This encodes CASSSWGQGVSGETQYF.

The chain recombines TRBV7-8 with TRBJ2-5; 8 bases map to TRBD1. CDR1 and CDR2 from the germline V gene are SGHVS and FQNEAQ. CDR3 size: 15 residues. V lost 3 bases to trimming and J lost 5 bases; unmatched junction nucleotides: 8. CDR3 loop: CASSFTGGIQETQYF. DNA of the CDR3: TGTGCCAGCAGCTTCACAGGGGGGATTCAGGAGACCCAGTACTTC.

J is TRBJ1-2 and V is TRBV5-1, with 9 bases fitting TRBD1. V shed 0 bases, J shed 6 bases, and the junction held 6 bases outside the gene matches. The CDR3 length is 15 residues. In germline, CDR1 is SGHRS, CDR2 YFSETQ. The CDR3 region has the DNA TGCGCCAGCAGCTTGGAGGGACAGGGATCAGATGGCTACACCTTC. Encoded protein: CASSLEGQGSDGYTF.

This clone was found a few times. V usage is TRBV10-3 and J usage is TRBJ1-2, with 9 bases matching TRBD1. The CDR3 length is 13 residues. V was clipped by 8 bases and J by 3 bases; unmatched bases: 4. CDR1 is ENHRY and CDR2 is SYGVKD in the germline V gene. Here the CDR3 reads CAIRRDRDYGYTF. The CDR3, as DNA: TGTGCCATCCGCCGGGACAGGGACTATGGCTACACCTTC.

The chain uses TRBV13 and TRBJ2-5; D is unresolved. Germline V gene data show CDR1 as PRHDT and CDR2 as FYEKMQ (reference sequence). Deletions cut 2 bases from V and 5 bases from J, with 15 bases between. This CDR3 contains 15 residues. CDR3 DNA sequence: TGTGCCAGCAGCTTACGTGTCCAGCCGCTGGAGACCCAGTACTTC. Residues: CASSLRVQPLETQYF.

This chain uses TRBV6-6 with TRBJ1-2; D is unclear. Trimming cost V 3 bases and J 4 bases, with 12 bases left between them. Germline V gives CDR1 MNHNY, CDR2 SVGAGI (reference sequence). This CDR3 is built from 14 residues. CDR3 residues: CASSYGSSGYGYTF. CDR3 nucleotides: TGTGCCAGCAGTTATGGTAGCTCGGGCTATGGCTACACCTTC.

V and J are TRBV6-5 and TRBJ1-4; D might be TRBD1 (6 bases). With 5 bases removed from V and 4 bases from J, the gap between germline ends came to 8 bases. From germline, CDR1 is MNHEY and CDR2 SVGAGI. The CDR3 runs 13 residues. CDR3 nucleotides: TGTGCCAGCAGTCAGGGGTTTAATGAAAAACTGTTTTTT. As protein: CASSQGFNEKLFF.

V usage is TRBV6-5 and J usage is TRBJ2-3, with TRBD1 identical over 8 bases. The CDR3 extends over 15 amino acids. Germline CDR1 reads MNHEY; CDR2 reads SVGAGI. The V gene end was trimmed by 3 bases and the J gene end by 3 bases; junction bases not matched to a gene: 5. CDR3 amino acids: CASSYLGQGTDTQYF. The CDR3, as DNA: TGTGCCAGCAGTTATCTTGGACAGGGAACAGATACGCAGTATTTT.

In regard to this clone: One junction end disagrees with the germline gene, perhaps due to a read error. This rearrangement joins TRBV6-5 to TRBJ2-5; D assignment may be TRBD1 or TRBD2 (5 bases each). The CDR3 length is 13 residues. Germline V gene sequence: CDR1 MNHEY, CDR2 SVGAGI. CDR3 in DNA: TGTGCCAGCAGACAGGCCGGGGCCGGGACCAAGTACTTC. It encodes CASRQAGAGTKYF.

This clone turned up a few times. This rearrangement joins TRBV21-1 to TRBJ2-2; the table's TRBD2 call for D was not verified on the DNA. TRBV21-1 is classified as a pseudogene. CDR3 length: 18 residues. CDR3 in DNA: TGTGCCAGCAGCCTGCCCGGGACTAGCGGGAGGGGCACCGGGGAGCTGTTTTTT. Its translation: CASSLPGTSGRGTGELFF.

The chain carries TRBV18 and TRBJ2-1, with 7 bases lining up with TRBD1. This CDR3 is 15 amino acids long. The germline gives CDR1 KGHSH, CDR2 LQKENI. Trimming at V came to 0 bases and at J to 3 bases, leaving 2 bases not matched to a gene. The CDR3 region has the DNA TGTGCCAGCTCACCACCCACAGGGGTCTACAATGAGCAGTTCTTC. Its protein is CASSPPTGVYNEQFF.

The chain joins TRBV19 to TRBJ1-1; D possibly corresponds to TRBD1 (5 bases). The CDR3 consists of 15 residues. CDR1 LNHDA and CDR2 SQIVND come from the germline V gene (reference sequence). V lost 3 bases and J lost 3, with 14 bases in between. The CDR3 loop is CASSIGDSGDTEAFF. The CDR3 DNA is TGTGCCAGTAGTATCGGAGACAGTGGGGACACTGAAGCTTTCTTT. The full variable domain, in which reference TRBV19 and TRBJ1-1 provide the parts outside the CDR3, is DGGITQSPKYLFRKEGQNVTLSCEQNLNHDAMYWYRQDPGQGLRLIYYSQIVNDFQKGDIAEGYSVSREKKESFPLTVTSAQKNPTAFYLCASSIGDSGDTEAFFGQGTRLTVV.

The V call is TRBV6-5, the J call TRBJ2-7; D is unresolved. This CDR3 region has 14 residues. Germline-derived CDR1 and CDR2 are MNHEY and SVGAGI. Trimming took 9 bases from V and 0 from J, leaving 15 bases between them. The CDR3 DNA reads as TGTGCCAGTGGGAAACAAGAAGGCTCCTACGAGCAGTACTTC. Protein sequence: CASGKQEGSYEQYF.

V and J are TRBV19 and TRBJ1-2; no clear D. The germline V gene encodes CDR1 LNHDA and CDR2 SQIVND (reference sequence). The CDR3 contains 15 residues. V lost 5 bases and J 0 bases, leaving 13 bases between the germline ends. DNA for the CDR3: TGTGCCAGTAGTCCCCGAATCCAAGCTAACTATGGCTACACCTTC. Protein sequence: CASSPRIQANYGYTF.

V is TRBV4-1 and J is TRBJ1-2; D unclear. V dropped 4 bases and J dropped 6 bases, with 15 bases sitting between them. CDR3 size: 14 residues. Per the germline V gene, CDR1 is MGHRA and CDR2 is YSYEKL. The CDR3 here is CASSLSGTRDGYTF. The CDR3 nucleotides are TGCGCCAGCAGCCTTTCAGGAACCCGAGATGGCTACACCTTC.

V is TRBV28 and J is TRBJ2-1; D remains unclear. Per the germline V gene, CDR1 is MDHEN and CDR2 is SYDVKM. The ends were cut back, 2 bases at V and 7 bases at J, with 9 bases in the middle. The CDR3 totals 13 residues. Here the CDR3 reads CASSLGRSNEQFF. The DNA of the CDR3 is TGTGCCAGCAGTTTAGGGCGGAGTAATGAGCAGTTCTTC. Full variable domain (rest looked up from reference TRBV28 and TRBJ2-1): DVKVTQSSRYLVKRTGEKVFLECVQDMDHENMFWYRQDPGLGLRLIYFSYDVKMKEKGDIPEGYSVSREKKERFSLILESASTNQTSMYLCASSLGRSNEQFFGPGTRLTVL.

This chain uses TRBV7-9 with TRBJ1-1, with 9 positions matching TRBD1. Germline-derived CDR1 and CDR2 are SEHNR and FQNEAQ (reference sequence). The CDR3 is 13 amino acids. V gave up 4 bases and J gave up 11 bases; unmatched junction bases: 8. The CDR3 DNA reads as TGTGCCAGCAGCTGGGAACAGGGGGCCGCCGCTTTCTTT. Its translation is CASSWEQGAAAFF.

The gene calls are TRBV5-4 and TRBJ2-2; D ambiguous. V lost 1 base and J lost 6, with 7 bases in between. From germline, CDR1 is SGHNT and CDR2 YYREEE (reference sequence). The CDR3 loop spans 13 amino acids. The CDR3 region has the DNA TGTGCCAGCAGCTTGAGAGGTGCCGGGGAGCTGTTTTTT. This sequence encodes CASSLRGAGELFF. The full variable domain, its missing parts supplied by reference TRBV5-4 and TRBJ2-2, is ETGVTQSPTHLIKTRGQQVTLRCSSQSGHNTVSWYQQALGQGPQFIFQYYREEENGRGNFPPRFSGLQFPNYSSELNVNALELDDSALYLCASSLRGAGELFFGEGSRLTVL.

The chain has TRBV5-1 and TRBJ1-6; 9 nucleotides align to TRBD1. The junction had 4 bases not matched to a gene; V was cut back by 2 bases and J by 4 bases. Germline V lookup: CDR1 SGHRS, CDR2 YFSETQ. This CDR3 contains 16 residues. CDR3 sequence reads: CASSLGDREYNSPLHF. The CDR3 DNA follows: TGCGCCAGCAGCTTAGGGGACAGGGAATATAATTCACCCCTCCACTTT. The whole variable domain, remainder taken from reference TRBV5-1 and TRBJ1-6, is KAGVTQTPRYLIKTRGQQVTLSCSPISGHRSVSWYQQTPGQGLQFLFEYFSETQRNKGNFPGRFSGRQFSNSRSEMNVSTLELGDSALYLCASSLGDREYNSPLHFGNGTRLTVT.

The V call is TRBV5-1, the J call TRBJ2-7, with D possibly TRBD1 on 6 matching bases. Trimming cost V 0 bases and J 6 bases, with 10 bases left between them. The CDR3 contains 13 residues. Germline V CDR1 and CDR2: SGHRS, YFSETQ. CDR3 protein: CASSLAGTSEQYF. Written as DNA, the CDR3 is TGCGCCAGCAGCTTGGCAGGGACAAGCGAGCAGTACTTC.

This rearrangement joins TRBV20-1 to TRBJ2-1; D gene uncertain. The CDR3 spans 10 residues. Germline V CDR1 and CDR2: DFQATT, SNEGSKA (reference sequence). V was clipped by 0 bases and J by 7 bases, with 1 base between them. DNA for the CDR3: TGCAGTGCTAGAGATAATGAGCAGTTCTTC. Its protein is CSARDNEQFF.